The T cell receptor beta chain under discussion was sequenced for a study of long-term antiretroviral therapy in people with HIV. immunoSEQ v3.0 was run at survey level. Clones were sequenced by immunoSEQ multiplex PCR, and TCRdb holds only the in-frame ones, with some missing. Counted here are about 6,500 clones, over 75% occurring once; the ten biggest clones make up about 3%. The CDR3 sequence is 14 residues long. Germline CDR1 SNHLY, CDR2 FYNNEI. V was cut by 1 base and J by 3 bases, with 6 bases left in between. The sequence was collected from a woman between 45 and 65 years old with HIV. The chain links TRBV2 to TRBJ2-2; D not certain. The sample here was unsorted PBMCs, taken 3.7 years after starting antiretroviral therapy. The CDR3 nucleotides read TGTGCCAGCAGTGAAGTCGATTACACCGGGGAGCTGTTTTTT. Translated: CASSEVDYTGELFF. The full variable domain, with the rest looked up from reference TRBV2 and TRBJ2-2, is EPEVTQTPSHQVTQMGQEVILRCVPISNHLYFYWYRQILGQKVEFLVSFYNNEISEKSEIFDDQFSVERPDGSNFTLKIRSTKLEDSAMYFCASSEVDYTGELFFGEGSRLTVL.